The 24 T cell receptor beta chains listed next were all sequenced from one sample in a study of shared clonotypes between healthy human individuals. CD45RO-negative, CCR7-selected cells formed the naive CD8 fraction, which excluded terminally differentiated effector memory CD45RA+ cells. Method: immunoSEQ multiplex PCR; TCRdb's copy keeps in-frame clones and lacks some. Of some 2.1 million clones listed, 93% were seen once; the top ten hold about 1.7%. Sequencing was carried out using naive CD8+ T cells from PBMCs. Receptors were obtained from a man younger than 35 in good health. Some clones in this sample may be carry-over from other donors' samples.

CDR3 coding DNA: TGTGCCAGTGGGTTCATATTCAAAGCCTACGAGCAGTACTTC. Translation: CASGFIFKAYEQYF. V and J are TRBV19 and TRBJ2-7, with D hard to call. The V gene lost 8 bases and the J gene lost 2 bases, with 16 bases spanning the gap. This CDR3 has 14 residues. Germline V gene lookup returns CDR1 LNHDA and CDR2 SQIVND (reference sequence). Full variable domain (outside the CDR3, taken from reference TRBV19 and TRBJ2-7): DGGITQSPKYLFRKEGQNVTLSCEQNLNHDAMYWYRQDPGQGLRLIYYSQIVNDFQKGDIAEGYSVSREKKESFPLTVTSAQKNPTAFYLCASGFIFKAYEQYFGPGTRLTVT.

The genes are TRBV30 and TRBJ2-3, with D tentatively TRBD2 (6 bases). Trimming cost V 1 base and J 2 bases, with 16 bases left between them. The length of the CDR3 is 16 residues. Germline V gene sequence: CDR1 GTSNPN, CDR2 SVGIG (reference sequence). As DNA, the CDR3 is TGTGCCTGGAGTGCTCATCCCGGCGGGATCACAGATACGCAGTATTTT. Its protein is CAWSAHPGGITDTQYF. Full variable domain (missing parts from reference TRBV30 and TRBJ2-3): SQTIHQWPATLVQPVGSPLSLECTVEGTSNPNLYWYRQAAGRGLQLLFYSVGIGQISSEVPQNLSASRPQDRQFILSSKKLLLSDSGFYLCAWSAHPGGITDTQYFGPGTRLTVL.

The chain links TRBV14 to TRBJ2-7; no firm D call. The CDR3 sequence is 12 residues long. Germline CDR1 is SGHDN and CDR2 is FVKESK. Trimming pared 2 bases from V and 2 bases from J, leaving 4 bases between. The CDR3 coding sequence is TGTGCCAGCAGCCAATATCCCTACGAGCAGTACTTC. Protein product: CASSQYPYEQYF.

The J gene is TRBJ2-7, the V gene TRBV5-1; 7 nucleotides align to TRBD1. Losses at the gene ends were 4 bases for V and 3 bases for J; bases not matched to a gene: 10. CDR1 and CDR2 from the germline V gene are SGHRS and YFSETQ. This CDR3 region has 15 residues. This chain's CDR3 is CASSTVTGTDYEQYF. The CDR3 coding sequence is TGCGCCAGCAGCACGGTAACCGGGACAGACTACGAGCAGTACTTC. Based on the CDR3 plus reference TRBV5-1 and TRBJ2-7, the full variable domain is KAGVTQTPRYLIKTRGQQVTLSCSPISGHRSVSWYQQTPGQGLQFLFEYFSETQRNKGNFPGRFSGRQFSNSRSEMNVSTLELGDSALYLCASSTVTGTDYEQYFGPGTRLTVT.

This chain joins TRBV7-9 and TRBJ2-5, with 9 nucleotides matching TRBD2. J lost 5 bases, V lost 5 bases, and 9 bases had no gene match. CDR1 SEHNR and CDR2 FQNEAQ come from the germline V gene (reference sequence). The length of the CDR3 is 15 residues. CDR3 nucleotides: TGTGCCAGCAGCACGTTAGCGGGAGCCCGGGAGACCCAGTACTTC. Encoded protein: CASSTLAGARETQYF.

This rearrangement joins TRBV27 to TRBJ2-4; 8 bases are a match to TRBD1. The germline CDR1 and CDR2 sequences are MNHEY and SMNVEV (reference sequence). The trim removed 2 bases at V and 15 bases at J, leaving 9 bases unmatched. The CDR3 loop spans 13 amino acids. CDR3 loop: CASSLTPGGHRYF. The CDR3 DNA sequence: TGTGCCAGCAGTTTAACGCCAGGGGGCCATAGGTACTTC.

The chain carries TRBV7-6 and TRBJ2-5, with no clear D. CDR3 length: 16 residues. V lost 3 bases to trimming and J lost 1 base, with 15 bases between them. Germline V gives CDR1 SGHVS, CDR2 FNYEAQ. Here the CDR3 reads CASSFKYRPLQETQYF. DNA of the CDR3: TGTGCCAGCAGCTTTAAGTACAGACCTCTCCAAGAGACCCAGTACTTC.

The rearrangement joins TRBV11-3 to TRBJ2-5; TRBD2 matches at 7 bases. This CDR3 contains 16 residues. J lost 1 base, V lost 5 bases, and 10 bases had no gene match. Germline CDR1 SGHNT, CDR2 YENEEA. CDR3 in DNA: TGTGCCAGCAGCACCCGGGAGGAAGGTGCCCAAGAGACCCAGTACTTC. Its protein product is CASSTREEGAQETQYF.

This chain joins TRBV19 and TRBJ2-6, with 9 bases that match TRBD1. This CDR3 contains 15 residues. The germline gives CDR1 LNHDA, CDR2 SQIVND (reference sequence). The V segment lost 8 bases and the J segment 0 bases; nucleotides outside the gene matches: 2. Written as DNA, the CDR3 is TGTGCCAGTGAGGACAGGGGCTCTGGGGCCAACGTCCTGACTTTC. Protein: CASEDRGSGANVLTF.

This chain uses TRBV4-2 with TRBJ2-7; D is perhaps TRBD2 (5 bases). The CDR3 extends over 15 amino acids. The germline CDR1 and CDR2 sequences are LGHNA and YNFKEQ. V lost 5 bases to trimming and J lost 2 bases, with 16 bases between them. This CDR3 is CASSYGGQPPYEQYF. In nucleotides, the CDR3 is TGTGCCAGCAGCTATGGAGGTCAACCCCCCTACGAGCAGTACTTC.

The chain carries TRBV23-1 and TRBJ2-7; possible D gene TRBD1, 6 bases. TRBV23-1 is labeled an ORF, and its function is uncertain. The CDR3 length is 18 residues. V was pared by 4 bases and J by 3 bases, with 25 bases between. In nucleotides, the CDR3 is TGCGCCAGCAGTCTAGACCCCAGGTTGGGGGCCCCTGGCTACGAGCAGTACTTC. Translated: CASSLDPRLGAPGYEQYF.

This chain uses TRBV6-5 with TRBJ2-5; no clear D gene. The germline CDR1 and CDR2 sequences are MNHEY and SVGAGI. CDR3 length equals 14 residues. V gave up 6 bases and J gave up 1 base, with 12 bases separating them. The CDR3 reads CASRRQGLQETQYF. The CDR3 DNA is TGTGCCAGCAGGAGACAAGGCCTCCAAGAGACCCAGTACTTC.

CDR3 nucleotide sequence: TGTGCCAGCAGCTCGATACTAGCGGGAGAGGAACAGTACTTC. Protein product: CASSSILAGEEQYF. J is TRBJ2-7 and V is TRBV11-2; 11 positions agree with TRBD2. This CDR3 is 14 amino acids long. The trim removed 4 bases at V and 10 bases at J, leaving 9 bases unmatched. Germline V gives CDR1 SGHAT, CDR2 FQNNGV.

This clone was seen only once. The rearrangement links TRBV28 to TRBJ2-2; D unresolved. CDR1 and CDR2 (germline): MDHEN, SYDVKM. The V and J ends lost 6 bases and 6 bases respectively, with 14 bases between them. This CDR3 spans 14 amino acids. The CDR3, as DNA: TGTGCCAGCAGCCCGCCCCACCGCCCCGGGGAGCTGTTTTTT. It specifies CASSPPHRPGELFF. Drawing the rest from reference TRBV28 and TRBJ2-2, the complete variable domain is DVKVTQSSRYLVKRTGEKVFLECVQDMDHENMFWYRQDPGLGLRLIYFSYDVKMKEKGDIPEGYSVSREKKERFSLILESASTNQTSMYLCASSPPHRPGELFFGEGSRLTVL.

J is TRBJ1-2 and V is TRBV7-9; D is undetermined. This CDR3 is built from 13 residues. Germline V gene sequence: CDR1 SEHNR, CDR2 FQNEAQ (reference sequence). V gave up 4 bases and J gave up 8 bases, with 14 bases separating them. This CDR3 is CASSSNTDGGYTF. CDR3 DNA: TGTGCCAGCAGCTCTAACACGGATGGCGGCTACACCTTC.

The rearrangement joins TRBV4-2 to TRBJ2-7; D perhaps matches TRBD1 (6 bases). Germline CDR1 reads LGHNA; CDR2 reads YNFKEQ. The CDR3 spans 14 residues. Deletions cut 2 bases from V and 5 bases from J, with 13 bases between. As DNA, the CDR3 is TGTGCCAGCAGCCAAAATCAGGGGCTCAACGAGCAGTACTTC. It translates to CASSQNQGLNEQYF.

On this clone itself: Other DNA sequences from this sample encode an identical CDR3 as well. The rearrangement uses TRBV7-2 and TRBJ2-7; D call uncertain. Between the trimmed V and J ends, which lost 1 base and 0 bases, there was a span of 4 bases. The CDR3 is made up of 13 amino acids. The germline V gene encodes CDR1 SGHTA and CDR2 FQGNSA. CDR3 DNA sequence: TGTGCCAGCAGCTTAGTGAGCTCCTACGAGCAGTACTTC. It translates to CASSLVSSYEQYF.

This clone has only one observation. CDR3 DNA: TGTGCCATCAGTTCAGTTACAGGAGAAGCGGCCTACGAGCAGTACTTC. Translated: CAISSVTGEAAYEQYF. The rearrangement links TRBV10-3 to TRBJ2-7; D may match TRBD1 or TRBD2 (5 bases each). Deletions cut 5 bases from V and 2 bases from J, with 19 bases between. From germline, CDR1 is ENHRY and CDR2 SYGVKD. This CDR3 has 16 residues.

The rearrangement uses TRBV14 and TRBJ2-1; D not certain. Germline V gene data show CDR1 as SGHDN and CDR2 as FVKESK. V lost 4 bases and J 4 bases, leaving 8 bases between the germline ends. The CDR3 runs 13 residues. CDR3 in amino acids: CASSPRWYNEQFF. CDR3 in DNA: TGTGCCAGCAGCCCACGTTGGTACAATGAGCAGTTCTTC.

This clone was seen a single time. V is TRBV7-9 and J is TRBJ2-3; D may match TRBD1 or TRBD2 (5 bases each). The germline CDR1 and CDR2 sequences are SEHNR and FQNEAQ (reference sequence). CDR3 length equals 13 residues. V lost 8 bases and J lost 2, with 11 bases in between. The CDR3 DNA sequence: TGTGCCAGCGGGGACCACTCCACAGATACGCAGTATTTT. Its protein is CASGDHSTDTQYF.

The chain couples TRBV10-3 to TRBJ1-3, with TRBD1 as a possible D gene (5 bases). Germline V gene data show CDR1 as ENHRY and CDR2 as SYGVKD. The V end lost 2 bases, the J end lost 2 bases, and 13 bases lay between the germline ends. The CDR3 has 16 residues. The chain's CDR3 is CAISERGGGAGNTIYF. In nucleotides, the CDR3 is TGTGCCATCAGTGAGAGGGGAGGAGGGGCTGGAAACACCATATATTTT.

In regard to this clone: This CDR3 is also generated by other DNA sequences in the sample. CDR3 region: CASSQDRASSYEQYF. In nucleotides, the CDR3 is TGCGCCAGCAGCCAAGACAGGGCGAGCTCCTACGAGCAGTACTTC. The rearrangement links TRBV4-3 to TRBJ2-7, with D possibly TRBD1 on 5 matching bases. Trimming removed 0 bases at V and 0 bases at J, with 9 bases between. Germline CDR1 is LGHNA and CDR2 is YSLEER. The CDR3 runs 15 residues.

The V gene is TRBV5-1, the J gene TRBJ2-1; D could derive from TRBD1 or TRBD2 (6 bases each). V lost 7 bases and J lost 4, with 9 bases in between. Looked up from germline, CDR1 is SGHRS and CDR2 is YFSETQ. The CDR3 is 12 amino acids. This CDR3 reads CASGGGYNEQFF. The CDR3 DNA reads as TGCGCCAGCGGAGGGGGGTACAATGAGCAGTTCTTC.

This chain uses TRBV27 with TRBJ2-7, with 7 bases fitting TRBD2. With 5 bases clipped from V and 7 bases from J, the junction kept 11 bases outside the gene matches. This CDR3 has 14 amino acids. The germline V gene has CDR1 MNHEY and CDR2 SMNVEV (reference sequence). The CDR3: CASSHRAGEGEQYF. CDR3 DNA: TGTGCCAGCAGTCACCGTGCGGGAGAGGGAGAGCAGTACTTC.